A single T cell receptor (beta chain) is shown here with its context. Its matching antigen is unknown. The length of the CDR3 is 14 residues. From germline, CDR1 is SNHLY and CDR2 FYNNEI. Between the trimmed V and J ends, which lost 5 bases and 2 bases, there was a span of 11 bases. The source of the sample is a study of T cell responses to AZD1222 COVID-19 vaccine. Clones were read by immunoSEQ multiplex PCR, and TCRdb kept only the in-frame ones, dropping some. The table shows 65,000 to 90,000 clones, with 80% to 90% occurring only once. Study outcomes and limitations: Possibly, clonal diversity was underestimated; donors were largely white British and included more females. Nearly half of the spike-specific TCRs reportedly recognize variant regions that carry no mutations. Elevations in Spike-specific TCR breadth and depth followed administration of two AZD1222 doses.

This sequence was found in an adult who received the AZD1222 COVID-19 vaccine. The sequenced sample was peripheral blood, obtained 28 days after the second AZD1222 dose. V gene TRBV2 combines with J gene TRBJ2-3; no definite D call. The chain's CDR3 is CASSFNQPTDTQYF. The CDR3 coding sequence is TGTGCCAGCAGTTTCAACCAACCCACAGATACGCAGTATTTT.